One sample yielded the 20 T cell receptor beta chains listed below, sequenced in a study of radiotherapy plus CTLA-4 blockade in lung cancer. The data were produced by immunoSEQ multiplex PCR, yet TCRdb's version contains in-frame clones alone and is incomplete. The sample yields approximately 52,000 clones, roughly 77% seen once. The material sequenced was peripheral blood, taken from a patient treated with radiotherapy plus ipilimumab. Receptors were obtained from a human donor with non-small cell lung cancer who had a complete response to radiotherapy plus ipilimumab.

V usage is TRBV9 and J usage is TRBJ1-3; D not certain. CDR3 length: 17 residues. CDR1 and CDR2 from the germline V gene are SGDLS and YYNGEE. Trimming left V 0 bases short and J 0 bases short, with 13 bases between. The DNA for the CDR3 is TGTGCCAGCAGCGTAGAAGGAGGAGTCCTCTCTGGAAACACCATATATTTT. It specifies CASSVEGGVLSGNTIYF.

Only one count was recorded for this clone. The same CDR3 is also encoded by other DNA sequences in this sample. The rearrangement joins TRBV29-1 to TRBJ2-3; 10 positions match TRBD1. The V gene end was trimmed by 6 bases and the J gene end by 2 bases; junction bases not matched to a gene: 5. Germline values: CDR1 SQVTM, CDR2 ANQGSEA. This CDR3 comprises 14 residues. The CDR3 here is CSVDRGPNTDTQYF. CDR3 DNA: TGCAGCGTAGACAGGGGGCCTAACACAGATACGCAGTATTTT.

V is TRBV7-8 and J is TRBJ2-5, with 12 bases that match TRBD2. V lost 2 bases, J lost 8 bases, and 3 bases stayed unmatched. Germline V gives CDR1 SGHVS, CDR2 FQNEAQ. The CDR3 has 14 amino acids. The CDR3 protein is CASSLQGLAGTQYF. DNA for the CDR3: TGTGCCAGCAGCTTACAGGGACTAGCGGGCACCCAGTACTTC.

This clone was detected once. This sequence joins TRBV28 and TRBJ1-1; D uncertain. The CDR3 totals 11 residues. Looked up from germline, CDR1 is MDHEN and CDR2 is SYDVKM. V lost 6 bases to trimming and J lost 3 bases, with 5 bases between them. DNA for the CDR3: TGTGCCAGCAGCTCTCACACTGAAGCTTTCTTT. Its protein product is CASSSHTEAFF.

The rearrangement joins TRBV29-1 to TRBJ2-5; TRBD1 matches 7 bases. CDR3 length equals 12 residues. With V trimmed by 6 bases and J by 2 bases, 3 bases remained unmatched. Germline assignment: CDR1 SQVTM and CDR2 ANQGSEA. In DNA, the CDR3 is TGCAGCGTCCGGGGACAGCAAGAGACCCAGTACTTC. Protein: CSVRGQQETQYF.

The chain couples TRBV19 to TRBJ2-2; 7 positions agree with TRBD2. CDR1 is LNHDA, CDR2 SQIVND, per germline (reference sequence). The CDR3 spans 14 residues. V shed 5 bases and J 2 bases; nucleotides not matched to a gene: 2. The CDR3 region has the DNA TGTGCCAGTAGTGCTAGCGGAAACACCGGGGAGCTGTTTTTT. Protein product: CASSASGNTGELFF.

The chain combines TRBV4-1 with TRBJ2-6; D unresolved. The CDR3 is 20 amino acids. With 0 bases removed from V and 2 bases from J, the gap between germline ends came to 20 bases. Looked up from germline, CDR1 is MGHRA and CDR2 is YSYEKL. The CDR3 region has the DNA TGCGCCAGCAGCCAAGATAGGTCTACGGTAGCTCAAGCTGGGGCCAACGTCCTGACTTTC. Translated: CASSQDRSTVAQAGANVLTF.

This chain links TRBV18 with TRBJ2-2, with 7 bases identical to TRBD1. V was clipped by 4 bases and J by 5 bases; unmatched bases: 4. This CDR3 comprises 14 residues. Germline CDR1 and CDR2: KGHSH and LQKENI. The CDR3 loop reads CASSLQGETGELFF. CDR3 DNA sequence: TGTGCCAGCTCACTGCAGGGGGAAACCGGGGAGCTGTTTTTT.

This CDR3 is CASNKGQGSNEQFF. The CDR3 DNA sequence: TGTGCCAGCAATAAGGGACAGGGGTCCAATGAGCAGTTCTTC. This rearrangement joins TRBV28 to TRBJ2-1, with 10 bases that match TRBD1. The germline V gene encodes CDR1 MDHEN and CDR2 SYDVKM. V was clipped by 7 bases and J by 6 bases; unmatched bases: 6. The length of the CDR3 is 14 residues. The whole variable domain, remainder taken from reference TRBV28 and TRBJ2-1, is DVKVTQSSRYLVKRTGEKVFLECVQDMDHENMFWYRQDPGLGLRLIYFSYDVKMKEKGDIPEGYSVSREKKERFSLILESASTNQTSMYLCASNKGQGSNEQFFGPGTRLTVL.

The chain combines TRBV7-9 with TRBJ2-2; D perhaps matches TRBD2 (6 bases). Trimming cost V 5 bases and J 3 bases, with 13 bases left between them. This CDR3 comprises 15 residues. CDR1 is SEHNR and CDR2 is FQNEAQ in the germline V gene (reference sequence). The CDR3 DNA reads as TGTGCCAGCAGCCCGGGGGTCGGAGACACCGGGGAGCTGTTTTTT. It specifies CASSPGVGDTGELFF.

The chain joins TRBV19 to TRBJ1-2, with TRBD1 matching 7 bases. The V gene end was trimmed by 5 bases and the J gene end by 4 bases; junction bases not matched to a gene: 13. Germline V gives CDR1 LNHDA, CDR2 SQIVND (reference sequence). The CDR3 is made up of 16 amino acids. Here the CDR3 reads CASSLTGTYRGYGYTF. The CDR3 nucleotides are TGTGCCAGTAGTTTGACAGGGACCTATCGGGGCTATGGCTACACCTTC.

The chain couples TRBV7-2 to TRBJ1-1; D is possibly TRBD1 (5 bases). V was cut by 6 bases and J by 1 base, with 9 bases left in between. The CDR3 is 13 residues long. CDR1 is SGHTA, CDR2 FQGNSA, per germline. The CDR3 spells CASSYDRNTEAFF. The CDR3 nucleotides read TGTGCCAGCAGTTACGACAGGAACACTGAAGCTTTCTTT.

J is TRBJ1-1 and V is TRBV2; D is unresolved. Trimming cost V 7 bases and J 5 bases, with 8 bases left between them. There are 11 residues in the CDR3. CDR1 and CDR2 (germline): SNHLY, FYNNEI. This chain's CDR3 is CASTSGTEAFF. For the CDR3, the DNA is TGTGCCAGCACCTCCGGGACTGAAGCTTTCTTT.

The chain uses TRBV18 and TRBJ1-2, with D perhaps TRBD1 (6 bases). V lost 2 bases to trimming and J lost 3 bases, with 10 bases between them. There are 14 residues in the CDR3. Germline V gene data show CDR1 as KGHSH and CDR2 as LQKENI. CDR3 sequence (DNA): TGTGCCAGCTCACCAGCCAGGGGTGACTATGGCTACACCTTC. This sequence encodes CASSPARGDYGYTF.

This CDR3 reads CASSGREGNEQFF. The CDR3 DNA follows: TGTGCCAGCAGTGGACGGGAGGGGAATGAGCAGTTCTTC. V is TRBV5-4 and J is TRBJ2-1, with 8 bases that match TRBD2. Germline CDR1 SGHNT, CDR2 YYREEE (reference sequence). V shed 5 bases, J shed 7 bases, and the junction held 5 bases outside the gene matches. CDR3 length equals 13 residues.

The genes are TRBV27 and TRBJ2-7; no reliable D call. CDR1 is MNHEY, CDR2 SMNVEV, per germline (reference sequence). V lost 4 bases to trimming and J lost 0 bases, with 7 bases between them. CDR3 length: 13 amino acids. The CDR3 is CASSSSSSYEQYF. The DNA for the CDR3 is TGTGCCAGCAGTTCCTCGAGCTCCTACGAGCAGTACTTC.

CDR3 bases: TGTGCCAGCAGCTTTGGACAGGGCGGGGAGAATGGCTACACCTTC. Protein product: CASSFGQGGENGYTF. The chain is built from TRBV7-9 and TRBJ1-2; 8 bases agree with TRBD1. The CDR3 consists of 15 residues. After removal of 3 bases from V and 6 bases from J, the junction contained 9 bases not matched to a gene. Germline CDR1 is SEHNR and CDR2 is FQNEAQ (reference sequence).

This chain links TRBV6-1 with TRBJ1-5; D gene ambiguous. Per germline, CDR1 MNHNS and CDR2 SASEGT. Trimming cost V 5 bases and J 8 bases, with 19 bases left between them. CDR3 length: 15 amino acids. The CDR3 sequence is CASSLSGLRREPQHF. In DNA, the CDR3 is TGTGCCAGCAGTCTTTCCGGGCTGAGGAGGGAGCCCCAGCATTTT.

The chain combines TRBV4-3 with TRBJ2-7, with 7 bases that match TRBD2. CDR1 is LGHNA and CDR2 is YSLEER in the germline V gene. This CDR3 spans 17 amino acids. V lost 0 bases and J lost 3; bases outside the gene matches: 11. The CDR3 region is CASSQDFPGTINYEQYF. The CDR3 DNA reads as TGCGCCAGCAGCCAAGATTTCCCCGGGACTATAAACTACGAGCAGTACTTC.

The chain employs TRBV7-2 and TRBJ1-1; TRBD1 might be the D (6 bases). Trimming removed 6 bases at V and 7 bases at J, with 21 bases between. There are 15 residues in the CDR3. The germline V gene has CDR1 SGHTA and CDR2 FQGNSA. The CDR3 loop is CASSLSPRGQSEAFF. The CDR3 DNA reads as TGTGCCAGCAGTCTTTCCCCTAGGGGACAAAGTGAAGCTTTCTTT.